The entry below gives a single T cell receptor (beta chain) sequence along with its context. A few counts support this clonotype. Its specific antigen is unknown. Per-nucleotide qualities are absent, and no much larger clonotype sits a single base away. To demonstrate the VDJtools post-analysis software, TCR beta repertoires were profiled from the peripheral blood of 13 young patients with multiple sclerosis. The patients with multiple sclerosis were children and adolescents between roughly 6 and 16 years of age. This record belongs to a study of post-analysis software for immune sequencing data (dated by TCRdb to the mid-2010s). In terms of the full investigation: Recorded disease courses included relapsing-remitting, secondary progressive and progressive-relapsing multiple sclerosis, with some patients lacking subtype annotation. The multiple sclerosis patient repertoires were compared with about a dozen previously published healthy control repertoires from donors aged roughly 6 to 27 years. A subset of samples was prepared in parallel using single-end sample barcoding, then pooled and co-amplified after Illumina adapter ligation.

CDR1 DFQATT and CDR2 SNEGSKA were looked up in the germline V gene (reference sequence). Taken from cysteine to phenylalanine, the CDR3 has 15 residues. Of all the DNA, just the CDR3 is kept, 45 bases in frame from base 1. V lost 3 bases and J lost 8 bases, and the count of bases not matched to a germline gene is 6. Receptors were amplified or captured by PCR. Sequenced using an Illumina HiSeq 2500. To reduce PCR and sequencing biases, unique molecular identifiers were incorporated into the TCR beta cDNA libraries. Per 1 to 10 million input T cells, 500,000 or so cDNA molecules were obtained, such that each molecule approximated one T cell. The patient libraries were prepared and sequenced using the same protocol as the earlier healthy control dataset. Within a given batch, samples were prepared together, multiplexed and sequenced on the same HiSeq lane. On the study's bioinformatics: MIGEC was used to process the raw barcoded reads, and molecular identifier groups with only a single read were discarded before consensus assembly and CDR3 extraction. VDJtools was used for post-analysis of the clonotype tables, and diversity was normalized by down-sampling every dataset to the size of the smallest sample. Repertoire overlap clustering matched CDR3 amino acid but not nucleotide sequences to correct batch-related cross-sample contamination. Through fastp at Q25 and MiXCR, TCRdb rebuilt clones from the public reads, retaining in-frame beta chains. Every CDR3 protein is listed once, alongside the most common genes and DNA of its rows. The V and J calls were determined by TCRdb, not by the authors. A total of some 700,000 distinct CDR3 sequences appear in this sample, approximately 59% of them only once. The top ten constitute approximately 11% of the sample.

Broad study findings and their caveats: Significantly higher frequencies in patients than in controls were found for about five TRBV segments, including TRBV5-6, TRBV5-1 and TRBV20-1. Compared with controls, multiple sclerosis patients had significantly lower normalized Chao1 diversity, a finding suggesting substantial peripheral T-cell clonal expansion. The multiple sclerosis patient group was slightly younger than the control group. Direct clustering with F measure revealed strong co-clustering of samples prepared in the same batch, which led to a batch-effect correction.

The rearrangement joined TRBV20-1 to TRBJ2-1; 14 central nucleotides agree with TRBD2. Sequencing input: blood. The sequence was obtained from a girl aged 2-9 years with multiple sclerosis. The CDR3 here reads CSASEAGLAGDEQFF. The DNA sequence reads TGCAGTGCTAGTGAGGCGGGACTAGCGGGAGATGAGCAGTTCTTC.